What follows are 26 T cell receptor beta chains derived from one specimen sequenced in a study of T cells after yellow fever vaccination. Each CDR3 protein is one row after TCRdb ran MiXCR on the 5' RACE reads. The sample gives about 360,000 distinct CDR3 sequences, approximately 6% of which show up once; roughly 15% is in the top ten. The input for sequencing was PBMCs, taken 5 days after the yellow fever booster vaccination. These TCRs come from a young man who received the YFV17D yellow fever vaccine.

This clonotype was seen more than once but under ten times. The chain carries TRBV6-2 or TRBV6-3 and TRBJ2-2, with 7 nucleotides matching TRBD1. Germline V gene sequence: CDR1 MNHEY, CDR2 SVGEGT. The CDR3 length is 14 residues. Trimming at V came to 6 bases and at J to 4 bases, leaving 5 bases not matched to a gene. This CDR3 is CASSAGTVTGELFF. The CDR3 region has the DNA TGTGCCAGCAGCGCCGGGACAGTCACCGGGGAGCTGTTTTTT.

This clonotype occurred a few times. V gene TRBV3-1 combines with J gene TRBJ2-3; the D gene is possibly TRBD1 (6 bases). With 2 bases removed from V and 4 bases from J, the gap between germline ends came to 10 bases. Germline CDR1 LGHDT, CDR2 YNNKEL (reference sequence). The CDR3 length is 14 residues. The CDR3 is CASSQSPGADTQYF. In DNA, the CDR3 is TGTGCCAGCAGCCAAAGTCCAGGGGCAGATACGCAGTATTTT.

This clonotype was counted between two and nine times. The rearrangement links TRBV7-2 to TRBJ2-3, with 7 bases that match TRBD1. This CDR3 contains 12 residues. The J segment lost 11 bases and the V segment lost 4 bases, leaving 6 bases of the junction unmatched. CDR1 and CDR2 (germline): SGHTA, FQGNSA. CDR3 sequence reads: CASSSTGVRQYF. DNA for the CDR3: TGTGCCAGCAGCTCAACAGGGGTTAGGCAGTATTTT.

This clonotype appeared a few times. The V gene is TRBV20-1, the J gene TRBJ2-1; maybe TRBD2 (5 bases). CDR3 length: 15 residues. V was trimmed by 5 bases and J by 2 bases, leaving 16 bases between them. CDR1 and CDR2 from the germline V gene are DFQATT and SNEGSKA (reference sequence). In DNA form, the CDR3 reads TGCAGTGCTGGTCTTTACGGGGATACCTACAATGAGCAGTTCTTC. It specifies CSAGLYGDTYNEQFF.

This clonotype was detected only a few times. The rearrangement links TRBV5-5 to TRBJ2-1, with 11 bases that match TRBD1. The CDR3 sequence is 15 residues long. V dropped 2 bases and J dropped 8; count of bases not matched to a gene: 6. CDR1 SGHKS and CDR2 YYEKEE come from the germline V gene (reference sequence). CDR3 sequence: CASSLWDRGGDEQFF. For the CDR3, the DNA is TGTGCCAGCAGCTTATGGGACAGGGGGGGGGATGAGCAGTTCTTC.

The table lists this clonotype with a few counts. The V and J genes are TRBV29-1 and TRBJ2-5; TRBD2 matches 13 bases. CDR1 is SQVTM and CDR2 is ANQGSEA in the germline V gene. The CDR3 runs 16 residues. The ends lost 3 bases at V and 10 bases at J; junction bases unmatched: 14. The CDR3 nucleotides read TGCAGCGTTGATGGACGCTCGGGACTAGCGGGAAGCTTCCAGTACTTC. Residues: CSVDGRSGLAGSFQYF. Drawing the rest from reference TRBV29-1 and TRBJ2-5, the complete variable domain is SAVISQKPSRDICQRGTSLTIQCQVDSQVTMMFWYRQQPGQSLTLIATANQGSEATYESGFVIDKFPISRPNLTFSTLTVSNMSPEDSSIYLCSVDGRSGLAGSFQYFGPGTRLLVL.

In this sample, this clonotype turned up many times. CDR3 sequence: CASSSSGAPGETQYF. CDR3 coding DNA: TGTGCCAGCAGTTCCTCCGGGGCTCCCGGGGAGACCCAGTACTTC. The J gene is TRBJ2-5, the V gene TRBV12-3 or TRBV12-4; D may be TRBD1 or TRBD2 (5 bases each). The CDR3 has 15 amino acids. V shed 4 bases and J shed 5 bases, with 17 bases lying between them.

This clonotype was seen many times. The gene calls are TRBV27 and TRBJ1-2, with a weak D call TRBD1 (6 bases). The CDR3 extends over 14 amino acids. The germline V and J ends were trimmed by 7 bases and 3 bases, with 15 bases remaining between them. CDR1 is MNHEY and CDR2 is SMNVEV in the germline V gene (reference sequence). The CDR3: CASNHGGADYGYTF. The CDR3 nucleotides read TGTGCCAGCAATCACGGGGGGGCAGACTATGGCTACACCTTC.

The V and J genes are TRBV28 and TRBJ1-4; possible D gene TRBD1, 6 bases. V was clipped by 6 bases and J by 2 bases, with 16 bases between them. Germline V gene lookup returns CDR1 MDHEN and CDR2 SYDVKM. The CDR3 contains 16 residues. The CDR3 sequence is CASSTGSRGTNEKLFF. In DNA form, the CDR3 reads TGTGCCAGCAGCACAGGGAGTCGGGGGACTAATGAAAAACTGTTTTTT.

Many counts were recorded for this clonotype. The rearrangement uses TRBV7-2 and TRBJ2-7, with 7 bases fitting TRBD2. From germline, CDR1 is SGHTA and CDR2 FQGNSA. V was pared by 5 bases and J by 3 bases, with 7 bases of the junction left unmatched. The CDR3 consists of 14 residues. The CDR3 spells CASSRTGTNYEQYF. CDR3 DNA sequence: TGTGCCAGCAGCCGAACCGGGACTAACTACGAGCAGTACTTC.

This clonotype was seen many times. The genes are TRBV7-3 and TRBJ2-7; 7 nucleotides line up with TRBD1. The V and J ends lost 4 bases and 5 bases, in that order; junction bases with no gene match: 11. The germline gives CDR1 SGHTA, CDR2 FQGTGA. The CDR3 contains 15 residues. The CDR3 bases are TGTGCCAGCAGCTCCCCGACAGGGTACAAGGACGAGCAGTACTTC. Its translation: CASSSPTGYKDEQYF.

Ten or more counts support this clonotype. J is TRBJ2-2 and V is TRBV6-2 or TRBV6-3; 15 bases match TRBD2. The V gene end was trimmed by 6 bases and the J gene end by 10 bases; junction bases not matched to a gene: 6. Germline V CDR1 and CDR2: MNHEY, SVGEGT. The CDR3 consists of 15 residues. The CDR3 sequence is CASRPGLAGGEELFF. CDR3 DNA sequence: TGTGCCAGCAGACCCGGACTAGCGGGAGGGGAGGAGCTGTTTTTT.

This clonotype was picked up many times. CDR3 DNA: TGTGCCAGCAGCGTAACTCCTTCTGGGGCCGAGCAGTACTTC. Residues: CASSVTPSGAEQYF. The chain recombines TRBV9 with TRBJ2-7, with D perhaps TRBD1 (5 bases). V lost 1 base, J lost 6 bases, and 14 bases lay in between. Per the germline V gene, CDR1 is SGDLS and CDR2 is YYNGEE. This CDR3 has 14 amino acids.

The sample holds a few counts of this clonotype. CDR3 loop: CASSPRGAGGLEQFF. The CDR3 coding sequence is TGTGCCAGCAGCCCCCGAGGAGCGGGAGGCCTGGAGCAGTTCTTC. V usage is TRBV7-2 and J usage is TRBJ2-1, with 9 bases identical to TRBD2. Trimming at V came to 5 bases and at J to 10 bases, leaving 12 bases not matched to a gene. CDR1 SGHTA and CDR2 FQGNSA come from the germline V gene. The CDR3 has 15 residues.

This clonotype has a count of ten or more. The rearrangement joins TRBV7-8 to TRBJ2-5; D possibly corresponds to TRBD1 (5 bases). This CDR3 has 15 residues. The V end lost 2 bases, the J end lost 2 bases, and 12 bases lay between the germline ends. Germline loops: CDR1 SGHVS, CDR2 FQNEAQ. The CDR3 DNA is TGTGCCAGCAGCTTAAAAAGGGGCAATCAAGAGACCCAGTACTTC. It translates to CASSLKRGNQETQYF. Filled out from reference TRBV7-8 and TRBJ2-5, the complete variable domain reads GAGVSQSPRYKVAKRGQDVALRCDPISGHVSLFWYQQALGQGPEFLTYFQNEAQLDKSGLPSDRFFAERPEGSVSTLKIQRTQQEDSAVYLCASSLKRGNQETQYFGPGTRLLVL.

The chain employs TRBV30 and TRBJ2-7; D uncertain. From germline, CDR1 is GTSNPN and CDR2 SVGIG (reference sequence). V was clipped by 2 bases and J by 3 bases, with 8 bases between them. This CDR3 region has 12 residues. DNA for the CDR3: TGTGCCTGGAGTTGGGGTTACTACGAGCAGTACTTC. Protein sequence: CAWSWGYYEQYF.

A word on this clonotype: It may be a read error: a sequence one base away is much more abundant. CDR3 sequence reads: CASSGPQETQYF. CDR3 in DNA: TGTGCCAGCTCCGGCCCCCAAGAGACCCAGTACTTC. The chain has TRBV12-3 or TRBV12-4 and TRBJ2-5; no definite D call. The CDR3 length is 12 residues. Deletions cut 8 bases from V and 1 base from J, with 8 bases between.

This clonotype has a handful of counts. The chain couples TRBV19 to TRBJ1-5, with D perhaps TRBD1 (6 bases). This CDR3 comprises 18 residues. V lost 9 bases and J 6 bases, leaving 30 bases between the germline ends. Germline values: CDR1 LNHDA, CDR2 SQIVND (reference sequence). This CDR3 is CASPPFSRTRTVCQPQHF. In DNA, the CDR3 is TGTGCCAGCCCACCTTTCTCCCGCACTAGGACAGTCTGTCAGCCCCAGCATTTT.

This clonotype was observed a handful of times. The chain recombines TRBV6-2 or TRBV6-3 with TRBJ2-4, with 14 nucleotides matching TRBD2. Trimming at V came to 8 bases and at J to 7 bases, leaving 4 bases not matched to a gene. Looked up from germline, CDR1 is MNHEY and CDR2 is SVGEGT. The CDR3 sequence is 14 residues long. CDR3 amino acids: CASVGLAGVNIQYF. The CDR3 nucleotides are TGTGCCAGCGTGGGACTAGCGGGAGTCAACATTCAGTACTTC.

The chain combines TRBV7-8 with TRBJ2-3, with D possibly being TRBD1 or TRBD2 (6 bases each). Germline V CDR1 and CDR2: SGHVS, FQNEAQ. The V gene lost 5 bases and the J gene lost 2 bases, with 17 bases spanning the gap. The CDR3 covers 16 residues. The CDR3 DNA sequence: TGTGCCAGCAGCCGTTTGGGGGGCGTTCTCACAGATACGCAGTATTTT. Encoded protein: CASSRLGGVLTDTQYF.

The rearrangement joins TRBV30 to TRBJ1-2; D might be TRBD1 (6 bases). Trimming stripped 3 bases from V and 7 bases from J, with 15 bases between. Germline lookup yields CDR1 GTSNPN and CDR2 SVGIG (reference sequence). This CDR3 spans 13 amino acids. The CDR3 DNA follows: TGTGCCTGGAGGAGGACAGTTGGGGGTGGCTACACCTTC. Protein product: CAWRRTVGGGYTF.

A few counts support this clonotype. V and J are TRBV18 and TRBJ2-1; D gene unclear. Looked up from germline, CDR1 is KGHSH and CDR2 is LQKENI. V lost 2 bases and J 9 bases, leaving 5 bases between the germline ends. This CDR3 is built from 11 residues. In nucleotides, the CDR3 is TGTGCCAGCTCACCAAGTGTTGAGCAGTTCTTC. Protein: CASSPSVEQFF.

The chain combines TRBV19 with TRBJ2-7; possible D gene TRBD1, 7 bases. V was clipped by 7 bases and J by 3 bases, with 19 bases between them. CDR3 size: 15 residues. CDR1 LNHDA and CDR2 SQIVND come from the germline V gene (reference sequence). The CDR3, as DNA: TGTGCCAGTACCCGCGGGACAGCCGGTTTCTACGAGCAGTACTTC. As protein: CASTRGTAGFYEQYF.

The rearrangement links TRBV6-5 to TRBJ1-1; TRBD1 is a possible D gene (6 bases). The V gene lost 2 bases and the J gene lost 1 base, with 20 bases spanning the gap. The germline V gene encodes CDR1 MNHEY and CDR2 SVGAGI. The CDR3 covers 18 residues. CDR3 region: CASSYPPVRGKGNTEAFF. The CDR3 bases are TGTGCCAGCAGTTACCCCCCTGTAAGGGGGAAGGGGAACACTGAAGCTTTCTTT.

This rearrangement joins TRBV20-1 to TRBJ2-1; 7 bases are a match to TRBD2. V was pared by 0 bases and J by 10 bases, with 0 bases of the junction left unmatched. CDR1 and CDR2 from the germline V gene are DFQATT and SNEGSKA (reference sequence). The CDR3 loop spans 11 amino acids. The CDR3 protein is CSARDSGEQFF. In DNA, the CDR3 is TGCAGTGCTAGAGATAGCGGGGAGCAGTTCTTC.

This clonotype has ten or more counts. The chain recombines TRBV11-2 with TRBJ2-7; 8 positions agree with TRBD2. V shed 1 base, J shed 0 bases, and the junction held 11 bases outside the gene matches. In germline, CDR1 is SGHAT, CDR2 FQNNGV. The CDR3 consists of 18 residues. For the CDR3, the DNA is TGTGCCAGCAGCTTAGGCCCCTATCTGCGGGAGGACTCCTACGAGCAGTACTTC. Amino acid sequence: CASSLGPYLREDSYEQYF.